This T cell receptor beta chain was sequenced for a study of naive and memory T cell subsets. Findings and caveats of the study: This RNA-based method may be sensitive to activation-related transcript changes.

On this clonotype: The antigen is undetermined.

Blood and skin TCR RNA was reverse transcribed with alpha and beta constant primers. Each CDR3 protein is one row after TCRdb ran MiXCR on the 5' RACE reads. The profile shows over 20,000 distinct CDR3 sequences, roughly a quarter of them singletons. V was cut by 7 bases and J by 1 base, with 13 bases left in between. The CDR3 has 14 residues. CDR1 and CDR2 (germline): MNHEY, SVGAGI. RNA was extracted from 2 to 2.5 ml of whole blood of healthy adults. This chain links TRBV6-5 with TRBJ1-1; possibly TRBD1 for D (5 bases). The sequence was obtained from a female donor in good health. The CDR3 region is CASTPGQPNTEAFF. The CDR3 nucleotides read TGTGCCAGCACCCCGGGGCAGCCGAACACTGAAGCTTTCTTT.